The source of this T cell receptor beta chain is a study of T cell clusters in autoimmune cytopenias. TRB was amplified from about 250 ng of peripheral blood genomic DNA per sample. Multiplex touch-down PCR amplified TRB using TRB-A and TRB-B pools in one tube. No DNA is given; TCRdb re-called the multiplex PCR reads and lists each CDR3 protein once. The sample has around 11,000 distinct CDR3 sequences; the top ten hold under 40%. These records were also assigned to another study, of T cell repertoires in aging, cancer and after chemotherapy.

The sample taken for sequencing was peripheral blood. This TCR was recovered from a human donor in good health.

The CDR3: CASMMRAASHSGANVLTF. The chain employs TRBV27 and TRBJ2-6; the TRBD2 assignment by TCRdb is unverifiable without DNA. The CDR3 is 18 amino acids. Germline CDR1 reads MNHEY; CDR2 reads SMNVEV (reference sequence).